One sample yielded the 30 T cell receptor beta chains listed below, sequenced in a study of type 1 and type 2 diabetes patients. The PCR template was genomic DNA. A primer set of 30 forward and 13 reverse primers amplified the CDR3. TCRdb redid the calling of the multiplex PCR reads with MiXCR, one entry per CDR3 protein. The sample lists 250,000 to 300,000 distinct CDR3 sequences; more than 40% were seen once. The sample taken for sequencing was peripheral blood mononuclear cells (PBMCs). The origin of the receptors is a young man with type 2 diabetes.

V gene TRBV29-1 combines with J gene TRBJ1-2; D may be TRBD1 (5 bases). Germline V gene lookup returns CDR1 SQVTM and CDR2 ANQGSEA. The V end lost 4 bases, the J end lost 4 bases, and 13 bases lay between the germline ends. There are 13 residues in the CDR3. CDR3 sequence reads: CSVVRGDSYGYTF. CDR3 sequence (DNA): TGCAGCGTTGTGAGGGGCGACTCCTATGGCTACACCTTC. Full variable domain (remainder filled in from reference TRBV29-1 and TRBJ1-2): SAVISQKPSRDICQRGTSLTIQCQVDSQVTMMFWYRQQPGQSLTLIATANQGSEATYESGFVIDKFPISRPNLTFSTLTVSNMSPEDSSIYLCSVVRGDSYGYTFGSGTRLTVV.

This clonotype was seen a single time. The gene calls are TRBV9 and TRBJ2-3; TRBD2 might be the D (6 bases). Trimming shortened V by 4 bases and J by 1 base, and 16 bases separated the two germline ends. Germline-derived CDR1 and CDR2 are SGDLS and YYNGEE. There are 16 residues in the CDR3. CDR3 bases: TGTGCCAGCAGCCATCGGACGGGAGAAGGCACAGATACGCAGTATTTT. Translated: CASSHRTGEGTDTQYF.

This clonotype was detected many times. The V call is TRBV15, the J call TRBJ1-1; unclear D gene. Germline CDR1 and CDR2: LNHNV and YYDKDF (reference sequence). CDR3 length equals 14 residues. V lost 3 bases and J lost 4, with 12 bases in between. CDR3: CATSSSARGTEAFF. In DNA, the CDR3 is TGTGCCACCAGCAGTTCGGCGCGTGGCACTGAAGCTTTCTTT.

This chain joins TRBV30 and TRBJ2-7, with TRBD2 matching over 7 bases. The J call may be wrong; the DNA end is better matched by TRBJ2-5. The CDR3 runs 14 residues. In germline, CDR1 is GTSNPN, CDR2 SVGIG (reference sequence). The CDR3 DNA is TGTGCCTGGAGTGGAGGCGGGAGCATCGAGACCCAGTACTTC. Translating it yields CAWSGGGSIETQYF.

V is TRBV20-1 and J is TRBJ2-7, with 8 bases identical to TRBD1. This CDR3 contains 16 residues. V lost 3 bases to trimming and J lost 4 bases; unmatched junction nucleotides: 14. CDR1 DFQATT and CDR2 SNEGSKA come from the germline V gene (reference sequence). The CDR3 DNA reads as TGCAGTGCTAGGACTTACCCAGGGGGCCAATCTTACGAGCAGTACTTC. It codes for CSARTYPGGQSYEQYF.

This clonotype was detected ten times or more. V usage is TRBV2 and J usage is TRBJ1-2; 7 positions match TRBD1. The CDR3 contains 14 residues. Germline V gene lookup returns CDR1 SNHLY and CDR2 FYNNEI. With V trimmed by 7 bases and J by 3 bases, 8 bases remained unmatched. The CDR3 loop is CASNPTGTHYGYTF. CDR3 DNA: TGTGCCAGCAACCCGACAGGGACTCACTATGGCTACACCTTC.

The rearrangement links TRBV19 to TRBJ1-2; 10 nucleotides match TRBD1. Per the germline V gene, CDR1 is LNHDA and CDR2 is SQIVND (reference sequence). Losses at the gene ends were 5 bases for V and 7 bases for J; bases not matched to a gene: 7. The CDR3 spans 14 residues. The CDR3 is CASSPPGTGAGYTF. CDR3 DNA: TGTGCCAGTAGTCCCCCCGGGACAGGGGCTGGCTACACCTTC.

The CDR3 DNA follows: TGTGCCAGCAGTCCCCAGAGTAGGGACTACTATGGCTACACCTTC. Amino acid sequence: CASSPQSRDYYGYTF. The V call is TRBV27, the J call TRBJ1-2; TRBD1 is a possible D gene (5 bases). With 5 bases removed from V and 3 bases from J, the gap between germline ends came to 16 bases. CDR1 and CDR2 from the germline V gene are MNHEY and SMNVEV (reference sequence). This CDR3 region has 15 residues.

In its sample, this clonotype was seen a few times. The chain uses TRBV15 and TRBJ1-4; D may be TRBD1 (5 bases). The CDR3 consists of 15 residues. Germline V lookup: CDR1 LNHNV, CDR2 YYDKDF (reference sequence). The V gene lost 0 bases and the J gene lost 10 bases, with 15 bases spanning the gap. This chain's CDR3 is CATSRDPGGERKLFF. The CDR3 DNA reads as TGTGCCACCAGCAGAGACCCCGGGGGAGAACGAAAACTGTTTTTT.

The genes are TRBV7-2 and TRBJ2-2; no reliable D call. V was clipped by 5 bases and J by 1 base, with 11 bases between them. The CDR3 spans 15 residues. CDR1 SGHTA and CDR2 FQGNSA come from the germline V gene. CDR3 DNA sequence: TGTGCCAGCAGCCCGCTTTTCGAGAACACCGGGGAGCTGTTTTTT. Its translation is CASSPLFENTGELFF.

The chain couples TRBV6-2 or TRBV6-3 to TRBJ2-3; D remains ambiguous. Trimming cost V 4 bases and J 0 bases, with 11 bases left between them. Looked up from germline, CDR1 is MNHEY and CDR2 is SVGEGT. CDR3 length equals 15 residues. The CDR3: CASSSDVRSTDTQYF. The CDR3 nucleotides read TGTGCCAGCAGTTCAGACGTACGAAGCACAGATACGCAGTATTTT.

In its sample, this clonotype was seen many times. The chain employs TRBV30 and TRBJ1-2, with D uncertain. V lost 2 bases, J lost 8 bases, and 9 bases lay in between. Germline V lookup: CDR1 GTSNPN, CDR2 SVGIG (reference sequence). This CDR3 has 11 residues. In DNA form, the CDR3 reads TGTGCCTGGAGTATAGTTGGGGGCTACACCTTC. This translates into CAWSIVGGYTF. The variable domain in full, with the rest retrieved from reference TRBV30 and TRBJ1-2, is SQTIHQWPATLVQPVGSPLSLECTVEGTSNPNLYWYRQAAGRGLQLLFYSVGIGQISSEVPQNLSASRPQDRQFILSSKKLLLSDSGFYLCAWSIVGGYTFGSGTRLTVV.

This clonotype has more than one count but fewer than ten. The CDR3 nucleotides are TGCGCCAGCAGTGACCTTGAGACCCCGAATGAGCAGTTCTTC. It specifies CASSDLETPNEQFF. This chain links TRBV10-1 with TRBJ2-1; D remains ambiguous. The CDR3 contains 14 residues. V lost 3 bases, J lost 7 bases, and 13 bases lay in between. Germline CDR1 and CDR2: WNHNN and SYGVQD (reference sequence).

This clonotype appeared a few times. The CDR3 nucleotides are TGTGCCATCAGAGTCGGAGGGCCGTACACCGGGGAGCTGTTTTTT. Its translation is CAIRVGGPYTGELFF. The chain uses TRBV2 and TRBJ2-2; a possible D gene is TRBD2 (6 bases). CDR3 length: 15 residues. Germline CDR1 reads SNHLY; CDR2 reads FYNNEI. Trimming cost V 10 bases and J 3 bases, with 18 bases left between them.

This chain connects TRBV19 to TRBJ1-1; possibly TRBD1 for D (5 bases). Germline V gene data show CDR1 as LNHDA and CDR2 as SQIVND (reference sequence). This CDR3 is 15 amino acids long. V lost 1 base and J 5 bases, leaving 14 bases between the germline ends. CDR3 residues: CASSIGGLGWTEAFF. CDR3 nucleotide sequence: TGTGCCAGTAGTATAGGGGGCCTAGGGTGGACTGAAGCTTTCTTT.

This clonotype was seen ten or more times. V usage is TRBV10-3 and J usage is TRBJ2-7; TRBD1 matches at 7 bases. V gave up 2 bases and J gave up 2 bases; unmatched junction bases: 6. Germline V lookup: CDR1 ENHRY, CDR2 SYGVKD. This CDR3 is built from 15 residues. The chain's CDR3 is CAISEGDSSAYEQYF. DNA for the CDR3: TGTGCCATCAGTGAGGGGGACAGTTCTGCCTACGAGCAGTACTTC.

This clonotype was found many times. The chain recombines TRBV7-3 with TRBJ1-1; no clear D. V lost 2 bases to trimming and J lost 1 base, with 8 bases between them. CDR1 and CDR2 (germline): SGHTA, FQGTGA. The CDR3 loop spans 14 amino acids. The CDR3 DNA sequence: TGTGCCAGCAGCTTAGCACATCAGAACACTGAAGCTTTCTTT. As protein: CASSLAHQNTEAFF.

This clonotype was seen a few times. The chain joins TRBV20-1 to TRBJ2-3, with D possibly matching TRBD1 (6 bases). V was shortened by 3 bases and J by 2 bases, with 9 bases between the two germline ends. The CDR3 runs to 13 residues. The germline V gene encodes CDR1 DFQATT and CDR2 SNEGSKA (reference sequence). The CDR3 loop reads CSARRGTTDTQYF. The CDR3 DNA follows: TGCAGTGCTAGGAGGGGGACCACAGATACGCAGTATTTT.

This clonotype was observed a few times. The rearrangement uses TRBV2 and TRBJ2-1; a weak D match, TRBD2 (5 bases). Germline V gene lookup returns CDR1 SNHLY and CDR2 FYNNEI. The V end lost 7 bases, the J end lost 1 base, and 17 bases lay between the germline ends. The CDR3 consists of 16 residues. Here the CDR3 reads CASMRELAASYNEQFF. The CDR3 coding sequence is TGTGCCAGCATGAGAGAGCTAGCAGCTTCCTACAATGAGCAGTTCTTC.

The chain links TRBV10-1 to TRBJ1-2; D gene unclear. CDR3 length: 13 residues. Germline values: CDR1 WNHNN, CDR2 SYGVQD (reference sequence). Trimming took off 6 bases at V and 4 bases at J, with 12 bases between the two ends. Written as DNA, the CDR3 is TGCGCCAGCAGCGGACGGGAAAGCTATGGCTACACCTTC. Amino acid sequence: CASSGRESYGYTF.

The genes are TRBV20-1 and TRBJ1-5, with 11 bases aligning to TRBD1. J lost 1 base, V lost 0 bases, and 5 bases had no gene match. CDR1 and CDR2 (germline): DFQATT, SNEGSKA (reference sequence). The CDR3 spans 17 residues. The CDR3 loop is CSAREAGTGGSNQPQHF. The CDR3 region has the DNA TGCAGTGCTAGAGAGGCGGGGACAGGGGGGAGCAATCAGCCCCAGCATTTT.

This clonotype has only a few counts. This chain joins TRBV7-2 and TRBJ1-2; TRBD1 is a possible D gene (5 bases). V was clipped by 9 bases and J by 4 bases, with 18 bases between them. Germline CDR1 reads SGHTA; CDR2 reads FQGNSA. The CDR3 extends over 14 amino acids. The CDR3 reads CASSPQDRPYGYTF. In nucleotides, the CDR3 is TGTGCCAGTAGTCCCCAAGACAGACCCTATGGCTACACCTTC.

The rearrangement joins TRBV12-3 or TRBV12-4 to TRBJ1-1; D is perhaps TRBD1 (6 bases). This CDR3 contains 14 residues. Trimming took 2 bases from V and 5 from J, leaving 12 bases between them. CDR3 sequence reads: CASSLRDIETEAFF. The CDR3 DNA sequence: TGTGCCAGCAGTTTAAGGGACATTGAGACTGAAGCTTTCTTT.

The V gene is TRBV12-3 or TRBV12-4, the J gene TRBJ1-2, with D unclear. With 5 bases removed from V and 5 bases from J, the gap between germline ends came to 21 bases. The CDR3 extends over 16 amino acids. The CDR3 bases are TGTGCCAGCAGTCTCCGCCCCGAGAGAATCGATTATGGCTACACCTTC. It encodes CASSLRPERIDYGYTF.

This clonotype was found a few times. V usage is TRBV6-5 and J usage is TRBJ1-1; D call uncertain. The CDR3 contains 13 residues. V lost 3 bases to trimming and J lost 8 bases, with 13 bases between them. CDR1 and CDR2 (germline): MNHEY, SVGAGI. CDR3 nucleotides: TGTGCCAGCAGTTATGGTCCGGTAGGGGAAGCTTTCTTT. It is translated as CASSYGPVGEAFF.

The chain recombines TRBV6-4 with TRBJ2-7; TRBD2 matches 8 bases. From germline, CDR1 is MRHNA and CDR2 SNTAGT. This CDR3 is 17 amino acids long. J lost 2 bases, V lost 1 base, and 10 bases had no gene match. CDR3 loop: CASSDYWERGSPYEQYF. The CDR3 bases are TGTGCCAGCAGTGACTATTGGGAGCGGGGGTCCCCCTACGAGCAGTACTTC.

This clonotype has a handful of counts. This chain uses TRBV19 with TRBJ1-1; D remains unclear. Germline V gene data show CDR1 as LNHDA and CDR2 as SQIVND (reference sequence). CDR3 size: 12 residues. V lost 7 bases, J lost 1 base, and 7 bases lay in between. The CDR3 loop reads CASKPANTEAFF. CDR3 coding DNA: TGTGCCAGTAAGCCAGCGAACACTGAAGCTTTCTTT.

This clonotype was counted only a few times. This rearrangement joins TRBV5-1 to TRBJ2-6, with D unresolved. The CDR3 is made up of 15 amino acids. The germline V gene encodes CDR1 SGHRS and CDR2 YFSETQ. V was shortened by 0 bases and J by 0 bases, with 4 bases between the two germline ends. CDR3: CASSLESSGANVLTF. The CDR3 DNA follows: TGCGCCAGCAGCTTGGAGAGCTCTGGGGCCAACGTCCTGACTTTC.

This chain uses TRBV7-8 with TRBJ2-7; the match to TRBD1 covers 10 bases. CDR1 and CDR2 from the germline V gene are SGHVS and FQNEAQ. Trimming cost V 5 bases and J 6 bases; bases outside gene matches: 4. This CDR3 is 13 amino acids long. The CDR3 reads CASSARTGGEQYF. The CDR3 DNA follows: TGTGCCAGCAGCGCCAGGACAGGGGGCGAGCAGTACTTC.

The rearrangement uses TRBV6-5 and TRBJ1-1; TRBD1 is a possible D gene (5 bases). The V gene's germline CDR1 is MNHEY and CDR2 SVGAGI. The V and J ends lost 0 bases and 6 bases respectively, with 20 bases between them. CDR3 length: 17 residues. CDR3 sequence: CASSYSRGGSRGAEAFF. DNA for the CDR3: TGTGCCAGCAGTTACTCGCGGGGAGGATCCCGGGGGGCTGAAGCTTTCTTT.